This T cell receptor beta chain stems from a study of blood T cell repertoires in COVID-19. Study details: T cells, B-cell-depleted T cells, or PBMCs supplied cDNA or gDNA.

In the original workflow: Reference gene primer amplification gave nucleated cell count estimates. Generated by immunoSEQ multiplex PCR, the TCRdb table keeps only in-frame clones and is missing some. The DNA was the basis for D and trimming; V, J and clone size are from that table. The repertoire holds some 150,000 clones, with about 92% as singletons. V was shortened by 2 bases and J by 1 base, with 7 bases between the two germline ends. Per the germline V gene, CDR1 is SEHNR and CDR2 is FQNEAQ (reference sequence). The CDR3 extends over 14 amino acids. A remark on this clone: Other nucleotide sequences in the sample specify the same CDR3.

This sequence originates from a human donor in a cohort sampled during active COVID-19. Sequenced material: peripheral blood. This chain uses TRBV7-9 with TRBJ2-3; D remains unclear. The CDR3 coding sequence is TGTGCCAGCAGCTTAAATCAGGGCACAGATACGCAGTATTTT. It yields the protein CASSLNQGTDTQYF.